This entry lists 27 T cell receptor beta chains sequenced from one sample in a study of CD8+CD57+ T cells in acquired aplastic anemia. Patients selected for sequencing had displayed CD8+CD57+ cell expansion by flow cytometry. For CDR3 and TCR beta VDJ profiling, genomic DNA was the template used. MiXCR, applied by TCRdb to the reads, yields one record per CDR3 protein. The sample holds approximately 180,000 distinct CDR3 sequences, around 60% seen once. The source material was sorted CD4+, CD8+, or CD8+CD57+ T cells (not recorded which) from PBMCs. The origin of the receptors is a human donor with aplastic anemia.

The chain uses TRBV15 and TRBJ1-2; D unclear. CDR3 length: 14 residues. Germline loops: CDR1 LNHNV, CDR2 YYDKDF (reference sequence). V dropped 0 bases and J dropped 8 bases, with 13 bases sitting between them. The CDR3: CATSRDLGPGGYTF. DNA for the CDR3: TGTGCCACCAGCAGAGATCTCGGTCCTGGGGGCTACACCTTC.

This clonotype was detected a few times. J is TRBJ2-7 and V is TRBV29-1; D possibly corresponds to TRBD2 (7 bases). Trimming cost V 5 bases and J 1 base, with 12 bases left between them. There are 13 residues in the CDR3. The germline CDR1 and CDR2 sequences are SQVTM and ANQGSEA. CDR3 in amino acids: CSVREGDSYEQYF. CDR3 in DNA: TGCAGCGTTAGGGAGGGGGATTCCTACGAGCAGTACTTC.

The J gene is TRBJ2-3, the V gene TRBV2; 11 bases fit TRBD2. This CDR3 has 14 residues. Germline lookup yields CDR1 SNHLY and CDR2 FYNNEI. Germline trimming cut 6 bases from V and 3 bases from J; bases unmatched to any gene: 2. The CDR3 reads CASRLAGVTDTQYF. DNA for the CDR3: TGTGCCAGCAGACTAGCGGGAGTGACAGATACGCAGTATTTT.

J is TRBJ1-2 and V is TRBV9, with no clear D. This CDR3 region has 16 residues. Looked up from germline, CDR1 is SGDLS and CDR2 is YYNGEE. The V end was cut by 1 base, the J end by 2 bases, with 15 bases between. CDR3 sequence reads: CASSVNPKGENYGYTF. Here the CDR3 DNA reads TGTGCCAGCAGCGTAAACCCGAAGGGTGAGAACTATGGCTACACCTTC.

This chain links TRBV10-3 with TRBJ1-6, with D uncertain. V was cut by 10 bases and J by 7 bases, with 14 bases left in between. Germline V CDR1 and CDR2: ENHRY, SYGVKD. The CDR3 loop spans 13 amino acids. The DNA for the CDR3 is TGTGCCAGCAGCTCCCGGGAAAATTCACCCCTCCACTTT. Its translation is CASSSRENSPLHF.

The chain combines TRBV7-2 with TRBJ2-7; TRBD1 matches at 7 bases. V shed 6 bases and J 3 bases; nucleotides not matched to a gene: 8. CDR3 length: 14 residues. Germline CDR1 and CDR2: SGHTA and FQGNSA. CDR3 protein: CASSLTTGIYEQYF. The CDR3 nucleotides are TGTGCCAGCAGTCTCACGACAGGGATCTACGAGCAGTACTTC.

The rearrangement links TRBV7-7 to TRBJ2-3; D is unresolved. Trimming removed 3 bases from V and 6 bases from J, with 10 bases in between. The CDR3 loop spans 13 amino acids. Germline CDR1 is SSHAT and CDR2 is FNYEAQ (reference sequence). This CDR3 reads CASSLSLVDTQYF. CDR3 DNA sequence: TGTGCCAGCAGCTTGAGTCTGGTGGATACGCAGTATTTT.

With regard to this clonotype: At one end the junction does not follow the germline gene, possibly because of a read error. The V and J genes are TRBV9 and TRBJ1-1; D gene ambiguous. CDR1 is SGDLS and CDR2 is YYNGEE in the germline V gene. The CDR3 spans 13 residues. CDR3 protein: CASSVVGSTEACF. CDR3 nucleotide sequence: TGTGCCAGCAGCGTCGTGGGGTCCACTGAAGCTTGCTTT.

This clonotype has at least ten counts. The V gene is TRBV6-5, the J gene TRBJ2-7; TRBD1 aligns across 7 bases. The CDR3 length is 14 residues. Germline loops: CDR1 MNHEY, CDR2 SVGAGI. The junction had 4 bases not matched to a gene; V was cut back by 2 bases and J by 3 bases. The CDR3 nucleotides read TGTGCCAGCAGTTACGCCGGGACAGACTACGAGCAGTACTTC. Translation gives CASSYAGTDYEQYF.

This clonotype was seen only a few times. V gene TRBV24-1 combines with J gene TRBJ2-1; TRBD2 agrees at 12 bases. With 3 bases clipped from V and 7 bases from J, the junction kept 6 bases outside the gene matches. CDR1 and CDR2 from the germline V gene are KGHDR and SFDVKD. CDR3 length equals 16 residues. The chain's CDR3 is CATSDSTSGRRNEQFF. In DNA form, the CDR3 reads TGTGCCACCAGTGATAGTACTAGCGGGAGGCGTAATGAGCAGTTCTTC.

The rearrangement uses TRBV19 and TRBJ2-2; D gene unclear. The CDR3 loop spans 13 amino acids. CDR1 is LNHDA, CDR2 SQIVND, per germline (reference sequence). V was pared by 0 bases and J by 3 bases, with 2 bases between. The CDR3 region is CASSIDDTGELFF. In nucleotides, the CDR3 is TGTGCCAGTAGTATAGATGACACCGGGGAGCTGTTTTTT.

J is TRBJ1-6 and V is TRBV7-9; D gene uncertain. V was pared by 3 bases and J by 7 bases, with 10 bases between. CDR3 length: 14 residues. Looked up from germline, CDR1 is SEHNR and CDR2 is FQNEAQ (reference sequence). CDR3 nucleotides: TGTGCCAGCAGCTTCGGTCAGGCCAATTCACCCCTCCACTTT. This encodes CASSFGQANSPLHF.

This chain connects TRBV15 to TRBJ1-1, with D hard to call. V was cut by 2 bases and J by 1 base, with 8 bases left in between. There are 14 residues in the CDR3. Germline-derived CDR1 and CDR2 are LNHNV and YYDKDF (reference sequence). The CDR3 loop is CATSRTGSNTEAFF. CDR3 DNA: TGTGCCACCAGCAGAACCGGGTCGAACACTGAAGCTTTCTTT.

The V call is TRBV2, the J call TRBJ2-7; D is unresolved. Trimming stripped 8 bases from V and 2 bases from J, with 13 bases between. This CDR3 spans 13 amino acids. The germline CDR1 and CDR2 sequences are SNHLY and FYNNEI. This CDR3 is CASSPDSPYEQYF. The DNA of the CDR3 is TGTGCCAGCTCACCGGATAGCCCCTACGAGCAGTACTTC.

The rearrangement joins TRBV7-2 to TRBJ1-1; 7 bases are shared with TRBD1. The V segment lost 3 bases and the J segment 4 bases; nucleotides outside the gene matches: 17. Germline lookup yields CDR1 SGHTA and CDR2 FQGNSA. The CDR3 length is 18 residues. CDR3 bases: TGTGCCAGCAGCTTGACACATCAGGCATTACAGGGGTCCACTGAAGCTTTCTTT. Amino acids: CASSLTHQALQGSTEAFF.

The chain carries TRBV15 and TRBJ1-1; a possible D gene is TRBD1 (5 bases). The CDR3 is made up of 14 amino acids. In germline, CDR1 is LNHNV, CDR2 YYDKDF (reference sequence). V shed 3 bases and J shed 5 bases, with 13 bases lying between them. This CDR3 is CATSSGTSGTEAFF. The CDR3 coding sequence is TGTGCCACCAGCAGCGGGACCTCCGGGACTGAAGCTTTCTTT.

V usage is TRBV14 and J usage is TRBJ1-2, with no clear D. V was cut by 5 bases and J by 4 bases, with 8 bases left in between. CDR3 length: 12 amino acids. CDR1 SGHDN and CDR2 FVKESK come from the germline V gene. CDR3 amino acids: CASSGRLYGYTF. In DNA, the CDR3 is TGTGCCAGCAGCGGCAGGCTCTATGGCTACACCTTC.

CDR3 sequence reads: CSAKVGWDQPQHF. In DNA form, the CDR3 reads TGCAGTGCTAAGGTGGGGTGGGATCAGCCCCAGCATTTT. The V gene is TRBV20-1, the J gene TRBJ1-5; D is undetermined. Germline CDR1 and CDR2: DFQATT and SNEGSKA (reference sequence). The V end lost 4 bases, the J end lost 5 bases, and 12 bases lay between the germline ends. The length of the CDR3 is 13 residues.

The rearrangement uses TRBV6-6 and TRBJ2-7, with TRBD1 matching 11 bases. The CDR3 loop spans 15 amino acids. With 5 bases clipped from V and 3 bases from J, the junction kept 6 bases outside the gene matches. CDR1 and CDR2 (germline): MNHNY, SVGAGI (reference sequence). The DNA for the CDR3 is TGTGCCAGCAGTCTATCCGGGACAGGGGGCTACGAGCAGTACTTC. Its protein is CASSLSGTGGYEQYF.

The CDR3 nucleotides read TGCAGCGTTGGCAGAAGGGAAGCTTTCTTT. This translates into CSVGRREAFF. The chain employs TRBV29-1 and TRBJ1-1; D not certain. The CDR3 totals 10 residues. Germline assignment: CDR1 SQVTM and CDR2 ANQGSEA. V was clipped by 4 bases and J by 8 bases, with 8 bases between them.

The genes are TRBV7-9 and TRBJ2-7; the match to TRBD2 covers 9 bases. The CDR3 has 16 residues. The V segment lost 4 bases and the J segment 0 bases; nucleotides outside the gene matches: 7. Germline assignment: CDR1 SEHNR and CDR2 FQNEAQ (reference sequence). The CDR3 DNA is TGTGCCAGCAGCTCCCTAGCGGGGTGGGACTCCTACGAGCAGTACTTC. Protein: CASSSLAGWDSYEQYF.

This clonotype was picked up one time. V usage is TRBV6-1 and J usage is TRBJ2-2, with D perhaps being TRBD1 or TRBD2 (6 bases each). Germline assignment: CDR1 MNHNS and CDR2 SASEGT. The CDR3 length is 16 residues. V lost 7 bases and J 1 base, leaving 16 bases between the germline ends. CDR3 sequence reads: CASIEGGYRNTGELFF. The CDR3 DNA follows: TGTGCCAGCATCGAGGGGGGTTATCGGAACACCGGGGAGCTGTTTTTT.

The chain employs TRBV24-1 and TRBJ1-4; 8 nucleotides line up with TRBD1. Germline V gene data show CDR1 as KGHDR and CDR2 as SFDVKD. The CDR3 is 18 amino acids. The trim removed 5 bases at V and 4 bases at J, leaving 14 bases unmatched. The CDR3, as DNA: TGTGCCACCAGTGCCCCTGGACAGGGAGAAAGGGATAATGAAAAACTGTTTTTT. Translating gives CATSAPGQGERDNEKLFF.

The CDR3 DNA follows: TGTGCCAGCAGTCGGGCGGGGGCCGTAGACTACGAGCAGTACTTC. The encoded protein is CASSRAGAVDYEQYF. The V gene is TRBV2, the J gene TRBJ2-7; a weak D match, TRBD2 (7 bases). Germline V CDR1 and CDR2: SNHLY, FYNNEI. V was cut by 5 bases and J by 3 bases, with 17 bases left in between. The CDR3 runs to 15 residues. Filled out from reference TRBV2 and TRBJ2-7, the complete variable domain reads EPEVTQTPSHQVTQMGQEVILRCVPISNHLYFYWYRQILGQKVEFLVSFYNNEISEKSEIFDDQFSVERPDGSNFTLKIRSTKLEDSAMYFCASSRAGAVDYEQYFGPGTRLTVT.

The V call is TRBV7-8, the J call TRBJ1-2; no definite D call. Germline-derived CDR1 and CDR2 are SGHVS and FQNEAQ. V was pared by 1 base and J by 4 bases, with 10 bases between. The CDR3 spans 14 residues. The CDR3 is CASSLEARSYGYTF. CDR3 bases: TGTGCCAGCAGCTTAGAGGCAAGGAGCTATGGCTACACCTTC.

CDR3 protein: CAGRQGGGTEAFF. The CDR3 coding sequence is TGTGCCGGACGACAGGGAGGAGGCACTGAAGCTTTCTTT. This rearrangement joins TRBV7-9 to TRBJ1-1, with 7 bases identical to TRBD1. Germline lookup yields CDR1 SEHNR and CDR2 FQNEAQ (reference sequence). This CDR3 region has 13 residues. Trimming took 11 bases from V and 4 from J; bases not matched to a gene: 10.

About this clonotype: The junction differs from germline at one of its ends, possibly a read error. The chain combines TRBV7-7 with TRBJ2-3, with TRBD2 identical over 9 bases. CDR1 is SSHAT, CDR2 FNYEAQ, per germline (reference sequence). The CDR3 sequence is 15 residues long. The CDR3 sequence is CASSPGLASTDTQYF. CDR3 nucleotide sequence: TGTGCTAGCAGCCCGGGACTAGCCTCCACAGATACGCAGTATTTT.